Below are 27 T cell receptor beta chains sequenced from a single sample in a study of CD8 T cells in ankylosing spondylitis. TCRdb itself ran the 5' RACE reads through MiXCR, one entry per CDR3 protein. The sample has 750,000 to 850,000 distinct CDR3 sequences, 12% seen once; the top ten hold less than 0.65%. What these receptors recognize is not known. Study observations and caveats: Ankylosing spondylitis blood appeared to carry a characteristic TCR beta motif of roughly eight highly homologous variants.

The specimen was blood, either unsorted or a sorted T cell fraction (not recorded which). The origin of the receptors is a male donor with ankylosing spondylitis.

This clonotype was recorded many times. The V gene is TRBV20-1, the J gene TRBJ1-2; D not certain. Between the trimmed V and J ends, which lost 1 base and 5 bases, there was a span of 8 bases. Germline CDR1 and CDR2: DFQATT and SNEGSKA (reference sequence). CDR3 length equals 12 residues. The CDR3 DNA follows: TGCAGTGCTAGAGGGGCAGAATATGGCTACACCTTC. Translated, it gives CSARGAEYGYTF.

This rearrangement joins TRBV7-9 to TRBJ2-1; the D is unclear. V gave up 7 bases and J gave up 0 bases, with 10 bases separating them. The CDR3 totals 14 residues. CDR1 SEHNR and CDR2 FQNEAQ come from the germline V gene (reference sequence). The CDR3 sequence is CASIPWSSYNEQFF. DNA of the CDR3: TGTGCCAGCATCCCCTGGAGCTCCTACAATGAGCAGTTCTTC.

This clonotype was counted a few times. The V gene is TRBV11-3, the J gene TRBJ2-3; TRBD1 matches at 8 bases. V was pared by 5 bases and J by 2 bases, with 6 bases of the junction left unmatched. Looked up from germline, CDR1 is SGHNT and CDR2 is YENEEA. This CDR3 comprises 15 residues. CDR3 loop: CASSNRQGSTDTQYF. The CDR3, as DNA: TGTGCCAGCAGCAACCGACAGGGGTCCACAGATACGCAGTATTTT.

The chain links TRBV10-3 to TRBJ2-3; 8 nucleotides match TRBD2. Looked up from germline, CDR1 is ENHRY and CDR2 is SYGVKD. This CDR3 region has 16 residues. Trimming removed 0 bases from V and 1 base from J; junction bases left unmatched: 3. The DNA for the CDR3 is TGTGCCATCAGTGAGTCCGGGGGGGTCGGCACAGATACGCAGTATTTT. Translating gives CAISESGGVGTDTQYF.

The chain uses TRBV28 and TRBJ2-3, with 11 bases matching TRBD1. V was clipped by 5 bases and J by 3 bases; unmatched bases: 10. Germline loops: CDR1 MDHEN, CDR2 SYDVKM. The CDR3 runs to 17 residues. CDR3 DNA: TGTGCCAGCAGTCCGTCACAGGGACAGGGGGGTACAGATACGCAGTATTTT. This sequence encodes CASSPSQGQGGTDTQYF.

The rearrangement joins TRBV7-2 to TRBJ2-7; no reliable D call. The CDR3 extends over 14 amino acids. Looked up from germline, CDR1 is SGHTA and CDR2 is FQGNSA. V lost 0 bases, J lost 6 bases, and 12 bases lay in between. CDR3 DNA: TGTGCCAGCAGCTTAGCCTCGATGTTGACCGAGCAGTACTTC. Its translation is CASSLASMLTEQYF. Looking up the rest from reference TRBV7-2 and TRBJ2-7 gives the full variable domain: GAGVSQSPSNKVTEKGKDVELRCDPISGHTALYWYRQSLGQGLEFLIYFQGNSAPDKSGLPSDRFSAERTGGSVSTLTIQRTQQEDSAVYLCASSLASMLTEQYFGPGTRLTVT.

This clonotype showed up just a few times. V usage is TRBV7-9 and J usage is TRBJ2-5, with 8 bases fitting TRBD1. CDR1 and CDR2 from the germline V gene are SEHNR and FQNEAQ (reference sequence). This CDR3 is built from 15 residues. V lost 5 bases, J lost 1 base, and 6 bases stayed unmatched. In nucleotides, the CDR3 is TGTGCCAGCAGCAAAGGGACAGGTCCCCAAGAGACCCAGTACTTC. This encodes CASSKGTGPQETQYF. Filled out from reference TRBV7-9 and TRBJ2-5, the complete variable domain reads DTGVSQNPRHKITKRGQNVTFRCDPISEHNRLYWYRQTLGQGPEFLTYFQNEAQLEKSRLLSDRFSAERPKGSFSTLEIQRTEQGDSAMYLCASSKGTGPQETQYFGPGTRLLVL.

This clonotype was picked up many times. V and J are TRBV7-9 and TRBJ1-1; D is unresolved. V was shortened by 5 bases and J by 1 base, with 8 bases between the two germline ends. The CDR3 runs 13 residues. Germline lookup yields CDR1 SEHNR and CDR2 FQNEAQ (reference sequence). The CDR3 DNA sequence: TGTGCCAGCAGCCAACAGACGAACACTGAAGCTTTCTTT. Amino acids: CASSQQTNTEAFF.

This clonotype was picked up a small number of times. The V and J genes are TRBV6-2 or TRBV6-3 and TRBJ2-2; D uncertain. The germline CDR1 and CDR2 sequences are MNHEY and SVGEGT. The V gene lost 6 bases and the J gene lost 4 bases, with 9 bases spanning the gap. This CDR3 is 13 amino acids long. The CDR3 spells CASSRASTGELFF. DNA of the CDR3: TGTGCCAGCAGCCGGGCGAGCACCGGGGAGCTGTTTTTT.

In its sample, this clonotype was seen many times. V and J are TRBV9 and TRBJ2-1, with TRBD2 matching 7 bases. This CDR3 comprises 15 residues. Trimming took 2 bases from V and 0 from J; bases not matched to a gene: 2. The germline V gene has CDR1 SGDLS and CDR2 YYNGEE. CDR3 bases: TGTGCCAGCAGCGTTTTAGCGGGCTCCTACAATGAGCAGTTCTTC. This gives the protein CASSVLAGSYNEQFF.

The V and J genes are TRBV5-1 and TRBJ2-7; perhaps TRBD1 as D (6 bases). The CDR3 totals 15 residues. Germline V lookup: CDR1 SGHRS, CDR2 YFSETQ. V was trimmed by 5 bases and J by 5 bases, leaving 20 bases between them. In DNA, the CDR3 is TGCGCCAGCAGACGACTTGGACAGATTAACGACGAGCAGTACTTC. Protein: CASRRLGQINDEQYF.

The V call is TRBV12-3 or TRBV12-4, the J call TRBJ2-5; a weak D match, TRBD2 (5 bases). The V and J ends lost 3 bases and 4 bases respectively, with 12 bases between them. This CDR3 is built from 14 residues. The CDR3 here is CASSLQEGRETQYF. CDR3 in DNA: TGTGCCAGCAGTTTGCAGGAAGGGAGAGAGACCCAGTACTTC.

The rearrangement links TRBV5-6 to TRBJ2-1; D could derive from TRBD1 or TRBD2 (6 bases each). The CDR3 runs to 18 residues. Trimming left V 0 bases short and J 3 bases short, with 19 bases between. The V gene's germline CDR1 is SGHDT and CDR2 YYEEEE. The CDR3 reads CASSLGLSGGLGYNEQFF. The DNA of the CDR3 is TGTGCCAGCAGCTTGGGACTGTCCGGGGGCTTGGGCTACAATGAGCAGTTCTTC.

A few counts support this clonotype. The chain uses TRBV2 and TRBJ2-3; 9 nucleotides match TRBD1. The length of the CDR3 is 15 residues. The junction had 8 bases not matched to a gene; V was cut back by 6 bases and J by 4 bases. CDR1 and CDR2 from the germline V gene are SNHLY and FYNNEI. The DNA for the CDR3 is TGTGCCAGCAGGCCGGGACAGGGTGGGGCAGATACGCAGTATTTT. As protein: CASRPGQGGADTQYF.

This clonotype was seen repeatedly, ten times or more. V and J are TRBV20-1 and TRBJ2-1, with a weak D call TRBD2 (6 bases). CDR3 length equals 16 residues. Deletions cut 2 bases from V and 0 bases from J, with 14 bases between. Germline CDR1 DFQATT, CDR2 SNEGSKA (reference sequence). CDR3 loop: CSARFTRGNSYNEQFF. For the CDR3, the DNA is TGCAGTGCTAGATTTACGCGGGGAAACTCCTACAATGAGCAGTTCTTC.

This clonotype was observed a few times. CDR3 in amino acids: CASSQREQLYGYTF. The DNA of the CDR3 is TGTGCCAGCAGCCAGCGGGAGCAGCTCTATGGCTACACCTTC. This chain joins TRBV3-1 and TRBJ1-2; D call uncertain. The CDR3 is 14 amino acids. Germline lookup yields CDR1 LGHDT and CDR2 YNNKEL (reference sequence). Trimming took off 3 bases at V and 4 bases at J, with 12 bases between the two ends.

This sequence joins TRBV20-1 and TRBJ2-3; maybe TRBD2 (6 bases). The CDR3 is 15 amino acids. Trimming left V 6 bases short and J 2 bases short, with 18 bases between. CDR1 is DFQATT and CDR2 is SNEGSKA in the germline V gene (reference sequence). CDR3 loop: CSAAVVGGVTDTQYF. The CDR3 DNA is TGCAGTGCCGCTGTAGTGGGAGGCGTCACAGATACGCAGTATTTT.

The chain carries TRBV20-1 and TRBJ2-7; 11 bases agree with TRBD2. This CDR3 has 12 residues. V gave up 5 bases and J gave up 5 bases; unmatched junction bases: 2. Germline V lookup: CDR1 DFQATT, CDR2 SNEGSKA (reference sequence). This CDR3 reads CSAPSGRNEQYF. The CDR3 DNA sequence: TGCAGTGCTCCTAGCGGGAGGAACGAGCAGTACTTC.

This clonotype occurred many times. J is TRBJ2-3 and V is TRBV28, with TRBD2 as a possible D gene (5 bases). CDR3 size: 15 residues. CDR1 and CDR2 (germline): MDHEN, SYDVKM. The V and J ends lost 2 bases and 4 bases respectively, with 13 bases between them. The CDR3 is CASSLRGEMSDTQYF. In DNA form, the CDR3 reads TGTGCCAGCAGTTTACGGGGAGAGATGTCAGATACGCAGTATTTT.

This clonotype was observed a few times. The DNA of the CDR3 is TGTGCCAGCAGTTTGAACAGGGGGGGGGCTGGCAATCAGCCCCAGCATTTT. This encodes CASSLNRGGAGNQPQHF. V gene TRBV12-3 or TRBV12-4 combines with J gene TRBJ1-5; 8 positions match TRBD1. The CDR3 is 17 amino acids. V gave up 3 bases and J gave up 2 bases; unmatched junction bases: 9.

This clonotype was detected ten times or more. CDR3 coding DNA: TGCGCCAGCAGCCAAGATCCGCTGGGACTAGCGGGAAACAATGAGCAGTTCTTC. It translates to CASSQDPLGLAGNNEQFF. V gene TRBV4-3 combines with J gene TRBJ2-1; TRBD2 matches at 13 bases. The ends lost 0 bases at V and 5 bases at J; junction bases unmatched: 7. This CDR3 is built from 18 residues. Germline CDR1 LGHNA, CDR2 YSLEER.

This clonotype has just a few counts. The chain joins TRBV20-1 to TRBJ2-1, with TRBD1 matching 12 bases. Germline lookup yields CDR1 DFQATT and CDR2 SNEGSKA (reference sequence). Unmatched junction bases numbered 7, after V lost 6 bases and J lost 7 bases. This CDR3 region has 14 residues. CDR3 nucleotides: TGCAGTGCATATCGGGACAGGGGGCAGAATGAGCAGTTCTTC. Translated, it gives CSAYRDRGQNEQFF.

This clonotype was recorded many times. The chain uses TRBV6-6 and TRBJ1-1; unclear D gene. Germline V gene data show CDR1 as MNHNY and CDR2 as SVGAGI (reference sequence). This CDR3 region has 12 residues. The V and J ends lost 6 bases and 4 bases respectively, with 9 bases between them. CDR3 in DNA: TGTGCCAGCAGCCCAAGGAGCACTGAAGCTTTCTTT. Its translation: CASSPRSTEAFF.

The J gene is TRBJ2-3, the V gene TRBV5-1, with D possibly being TRBD2 (6 bases). Germline lookup yields CDR1 SGHRS and CDR2 YFSETQ. Trimming pared 3 bases from V and 2 bases from J, leaving 10 bases between. The CDR3 runs to 14 residues. CDR3 sequence reads: CASSWGDYTDTQYF. CDR3 nucleotides: TGCGCCAGCAGCTGGGGGGATTACACAGATACGCAGTATTTT. The full variable domain, in which reference TRBV5-1 and TRBJ2-3 provide the parts outside the CDR3, is KAGVTQTPRYLIKTRGQQVTLSCSPISGHRSVSWYQQTPGQGLQFLFEYFSETQRNKGNFPGRFSGRQFSNSRSEMNVSTLELGDSALYLCASSWGDYTDTQYFGPGTRLTVL.

The rearrangement uses TRBV15 and TRBJ1-1; weak D call: TRBD1 (6 bases). CDR1 and CDR2 (germline): LNHNV, YYDKDF (reference sequence). Trimming took 7 bases from V and 4 from J, leaving 13 bases between them. This CDR3 spans 13 amino acids. Written as DNA, the CDR3 is TGTGCCACCAACCGGGACAAATCCACTGAAGCTTTCTTT. Translating it yields CATNRDKSTEAFF.

This clonotype was seen ten or more times. The chain joins TRBV21-1 to TRBJ1-5; the table names TRBD1, a call not compared with the DNA. TRBV21-1 is listed as a pseudogene. The CDR3 has 16 amino acids. The CDR3 DNA is TGTGCCAGCAGTCCGGACAGGGGAGAAAGGGATCAGCCCCAGCATTTT. This codes for CASSPDRGERDQPQHF.

The rearrangement links TRBV13 to TRBJ2-2; 8 bases fit TRBD1. Trimming at V came to 5 bases and at J to 7 bases, leaving 6 bases not matched to a gene. Germline CDR1 PRHDT, CDR2 FYEKMQ (reference sequence). CDR3 length: 14 amino acids. This chain's CDR3 is CASSGQGGGGELFF. In DNA form, the CDR3 reads TGTGCCAGCAGCGGACAGGGAGGCGGCGGGGAGCTGTTTTTT.